The clone carrying this T cell receptor (beta chain) has only one observation. TCRdb keeps only in-frame clones here, not all; method: immunoSEQ multiplex PCR. The data contain about 2.3 million clones, 80% to 95% of them singletons. The data originate from a study of shared clonotypes between healthy human individuals. Study donors comprised healthy, HIV-negative adults devoid of recent acute infection or vaccination. The receptor was isolated from a man between 18 and 29 years old in good health. Some clones in this sample may be carry-over from other donors' samples. The sample was naive CD4+ T cells from PBMCs. Subset reported: CD45RA+ positively selected.

In DNA, the CDR3 is TGTGCCAGCAGCCCACGGTCGGACACAGATACGCAGTATTTT. Amino acids: CASSPRSDTDTQYF. This rearrangement joins TRBV9 to TRBJ2-3; no clear D. The CDR3 is 14 residues long. V lost 4 bases to trimming and J lost 2 bases, with 11 bases between them. Germline CDR1 is SGDLS and CDR2 is YYNGEE.